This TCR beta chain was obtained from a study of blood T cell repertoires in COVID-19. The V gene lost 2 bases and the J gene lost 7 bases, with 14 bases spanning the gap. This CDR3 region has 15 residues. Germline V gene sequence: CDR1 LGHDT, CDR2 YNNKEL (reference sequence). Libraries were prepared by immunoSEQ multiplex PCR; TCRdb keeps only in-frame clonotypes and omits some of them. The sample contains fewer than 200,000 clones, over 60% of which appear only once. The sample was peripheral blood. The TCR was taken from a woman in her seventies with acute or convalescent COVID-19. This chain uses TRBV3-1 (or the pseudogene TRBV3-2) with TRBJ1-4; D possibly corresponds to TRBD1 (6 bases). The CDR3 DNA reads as TGTGCCAGCAGCCAATCTCAGGGGTATGGTGAAAAACTGTTTTTT. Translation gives CASSQSQGYGEKLFF.